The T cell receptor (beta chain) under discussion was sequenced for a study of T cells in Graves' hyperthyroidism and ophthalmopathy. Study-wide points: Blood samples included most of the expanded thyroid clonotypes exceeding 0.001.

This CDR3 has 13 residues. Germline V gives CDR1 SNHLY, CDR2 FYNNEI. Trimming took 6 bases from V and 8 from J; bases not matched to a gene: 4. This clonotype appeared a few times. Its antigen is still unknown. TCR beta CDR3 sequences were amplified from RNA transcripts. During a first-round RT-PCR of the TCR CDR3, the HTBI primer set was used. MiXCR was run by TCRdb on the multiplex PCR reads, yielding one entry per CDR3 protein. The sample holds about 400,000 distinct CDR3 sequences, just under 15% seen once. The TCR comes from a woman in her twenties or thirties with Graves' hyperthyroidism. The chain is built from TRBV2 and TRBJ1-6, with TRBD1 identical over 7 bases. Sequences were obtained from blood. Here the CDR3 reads CASRRTGDSPLHF. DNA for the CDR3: TGTGCCAGCAGGCGGACAGGAGATTCACCCCTCCACTTT.